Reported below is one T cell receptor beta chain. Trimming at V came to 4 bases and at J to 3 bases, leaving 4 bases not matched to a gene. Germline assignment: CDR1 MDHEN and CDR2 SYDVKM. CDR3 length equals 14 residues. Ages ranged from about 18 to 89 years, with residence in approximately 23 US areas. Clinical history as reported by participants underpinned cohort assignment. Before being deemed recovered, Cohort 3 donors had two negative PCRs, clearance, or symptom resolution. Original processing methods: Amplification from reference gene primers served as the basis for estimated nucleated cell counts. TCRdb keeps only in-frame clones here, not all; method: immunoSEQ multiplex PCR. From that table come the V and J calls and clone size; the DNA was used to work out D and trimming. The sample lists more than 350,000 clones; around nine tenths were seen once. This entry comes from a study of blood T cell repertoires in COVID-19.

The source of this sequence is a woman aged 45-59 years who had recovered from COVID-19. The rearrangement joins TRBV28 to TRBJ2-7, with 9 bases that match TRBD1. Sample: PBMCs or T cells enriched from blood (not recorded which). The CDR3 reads CASSSGQGIYEQYF. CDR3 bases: TGTGCCAGCAGTTCCGGACAGGGGATCTACGAGCAGTACTTC. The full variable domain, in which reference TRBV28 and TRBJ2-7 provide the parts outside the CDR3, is DVKVTQSSRYLVKRTGEKVFLECVQDMDHENMFWYRQDPGLGLRLIYFSYDVKMKEKGDIPEGYSVSREKKERFSLILESASTNQTSMYLCASSSGQGIYEQYFGPGTRLTVT.